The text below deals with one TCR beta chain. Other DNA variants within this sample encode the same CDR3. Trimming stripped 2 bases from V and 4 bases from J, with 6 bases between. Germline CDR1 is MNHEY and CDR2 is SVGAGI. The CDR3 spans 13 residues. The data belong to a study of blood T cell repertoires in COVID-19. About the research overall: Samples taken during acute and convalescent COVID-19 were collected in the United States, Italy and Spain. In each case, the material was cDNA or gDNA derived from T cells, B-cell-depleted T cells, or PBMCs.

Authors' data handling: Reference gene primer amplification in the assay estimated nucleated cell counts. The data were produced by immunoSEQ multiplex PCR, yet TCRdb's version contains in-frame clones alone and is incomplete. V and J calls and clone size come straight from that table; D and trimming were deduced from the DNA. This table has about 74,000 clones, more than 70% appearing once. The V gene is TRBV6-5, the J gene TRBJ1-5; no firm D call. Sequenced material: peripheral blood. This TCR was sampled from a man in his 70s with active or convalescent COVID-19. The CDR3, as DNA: TGTGCCAGCAGTTACCGGGGAAATCAGCCCCAGCATTTT. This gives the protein CASSYRGNQPQHF.